This T cell receptor (beta chain) came from a study of cytomegalovirus exposure and HLA in healthy donors. The V gene lost 5 bases and the J gene lost 5 bases, with 12 bases spanning the gap. CDR3 length: 13 residues. The germline V gene encodes CDR1 MNHEY and CDR2 SVGAGI. Vbeta (60) and Jbeta (13) primers were used in the PCR. The data were produced by immunoSEQ multiplex PCR, yet TCRdb's version contains in-frame clones alone and is incomplete. Among more than 95,000 clones listed, more than 75% were seen once. The table lists this clone with a few counts. The sequenced sample consisted of PBMCs. This clonotype was obtained from a woman in her sixties or seventies in good health and CMV-seropositive. The chain links TRBV6-5 to TRBJ1-2; tentative D call: TRBD1 (6 bases). Here the CDR3 reads CASSPGGRYGYTF. In nucleotides, the CDR3 is TGTGCCAGCAGTCCCGGGGGGCGGTATGGCTACACCTTC.